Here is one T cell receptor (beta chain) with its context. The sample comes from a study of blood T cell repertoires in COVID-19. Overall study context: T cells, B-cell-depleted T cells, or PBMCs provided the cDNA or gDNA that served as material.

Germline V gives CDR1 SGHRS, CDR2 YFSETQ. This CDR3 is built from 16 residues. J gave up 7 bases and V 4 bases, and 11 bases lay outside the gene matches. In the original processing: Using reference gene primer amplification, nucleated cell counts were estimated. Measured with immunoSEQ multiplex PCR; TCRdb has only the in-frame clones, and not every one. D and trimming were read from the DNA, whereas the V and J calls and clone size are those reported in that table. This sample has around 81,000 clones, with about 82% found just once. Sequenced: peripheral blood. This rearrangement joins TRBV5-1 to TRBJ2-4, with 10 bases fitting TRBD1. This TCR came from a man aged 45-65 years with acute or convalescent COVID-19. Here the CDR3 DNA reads TGCGCCAGCAGCGCCGCGACAGGGGGCCTTGGGAACATTCAGTACTTC. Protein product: CASSAATGGLGNIQYF.